This T cell receptor beta chain was found in a study of T cell repertoires in cytomegalovirus infection. Study-wide context: It was recently identified HLA-C-restricted and well-studied HLA-B-restricted CMV epitopes that the study used. Public TCR beta signatures were indicative of both CMV infection and a matching HLA type. Overall study results and limits: HLA-C-restricted, CMV-specific TCR beta clonotypes were dominant ex vivo. Carriers of CMV plus the relevant HLA were identified by cumulative public TCR beta family frequency.

A single count supports this clonotype. The antigen is undetermined. One end of the junction varies from germline; a read error may be responsible. TCRdb reprocessed the reads with MiXCR, giving one entry per CDR3 protein. Of roughly 500,000 distinct CDR3 sequences listed, 33% are singletons. The CDR3 spans 13 residues. This chain links TRBV12-3 or TRBV12-4 with TRBJ1-5; no clear D. This TCR derives from a human donor in good health (CMV status not recorded). Some clones in this sample may be carry-over from other donors' samples. Sequenced here: cultured PBMCs, sampled from culture after CMV antigen stimulation. The CDR3 bases are TGTGCCGGCAGTTTAGACAGCAATCAGCCCCAGCATTTT. Its protein is CAGSLDSNQPQHF.